This paragraph covers one TCR beta chain sequence. This clone was observed a handful of times. The antigen it recognizes is unknown. Base qualities are not provided; no much larger clone lies one nucleotide away. The library was built by means of the immunoSEQ multiplex PCR assay. For the multiplex PCR, a mixture combining 60 forward primers for TCR Vbeta segments and 13 reverse primers for TCR Jbeta segments was used. The CDR3 region of rearranged TCR beta genes was amplified from genomic DNA by a multiplex PCR assay. The Illumina HiSeq System was used to sequence the amplified TCR beta libraries as 87-base-pair reads. Per the authors' processing: A later analysis counted about 76 million unique TCR beta chains across the 666 repertoires, and roughly 10 million of these chains were shared by at least two donors. Raw reads were error-corrected and collapsed into unique sequences by a nearest-neighbor algorithm in which closely related sequences were merged to remove PCR and sequencing errors. To assign V, D and J gene segments, CDR3 sequences were aligned to IMGT reference sequences. For a sequence to be retained, a match of at least six nucleotides was required to both a V gene segment and a J gene segment. Rearrangements were called productive when the CDR3 lacked stop codons and stayed in frame with V and J; all others were non-productive. Following IMGT convention, CDR3 was defined as the stretch from the second conserved V-encoded cysteine to the conserved J-encoded phenylalanine. The earlier analysis of some 550 of the donors excluded any sequence lacking an unambiguous match to a single V gene segment. In an earlier analysis of 450 to 750 of the donors, a V segment was called functional when productive rearrangements were above 56.7%, and segregating when the standard deviation between donors exceeded 5%. A statistical classification framework was developed to diagnose cytomegalovirus status using the catalog of TCR beta chain sequences. In a later analysis, V and J genes were assigned by comparing TCR nucleotide sequences against IMGT/GENE-DB human TR gene sequences. Using the TCRdist pipeline, a later analysis assigned CDR3 sequences along with most-parsimonious VDJ recombination scenarios. In a later analysis, each TCR beta chain was defined by its CDR3 amino acid sequence together with its V-gene family, and reads without a unique V-gene family were excluded. In a later analysis, around 600 highly shared, low-generation-probability nucleotide sequences were removed to address suspected cross-contamination and a sequencing artifact. A later analysis calculated a clonal expansion index for each public chain from normalized within-repertoire ranks of inferred template counts. In a later analysis, generation probabilities were computed with a VDJ recombination model fitted to out-of-frame rearrangements, and the resulting probabilities were checked against IGoR. In a later analysis, hypergeometric tests were used to score TCR-TCR, TCR-HLA and TCR-CMV co-occurrence, with a repertoire-size bias correction applied to TCR pairs. To estimate false discovery rates, a later analysis permuted the HLA or CMV assignments 20 times. A later analysis grouped co-occurring TCRs with DBSCAN, adding TCRdist sequence similarity when clustering within HLA-allele-positive subsets. For co-occurrence clustering, repertoires with fewer than 30,000 or more than 120,000 public chains were excluded, along with roughly 5 repertoires with anomalous nucleotide sharing. Here the immuneACCESS table is served through TCRdb, limited to in-frame sequences with V and J called. Missing clones are a known gap in these copies; in checked studies unresolved V genes cover under half, and the rest lacks a known reason. The D gene and trimming were derived from the DNA, and the V and J assignments and clone size from that table. This sample comprises 150,000 to 200,000 clones, approximately 86% of them detected only once. Clones ranked in the top ten supply roughly 1.9% of the sample.

The germline V gene sets CDR1 to SNHLY and CDR2 to FYNNEI. The CDR3, cysteine through phenylalanine, is 14 amino acids long. Here the CDR3 DNA is all that survives: 42 bases in frame from base 1. The trim is 1 base for V and 4 bases for J, with a gap of 10 bases between the germline ends. These data belong to a study of cytomegalovirus exposure and HLA in healthy donors (dated by TCRdb to 2016 to 2017). Describing the broader study: In an earlier analysis of approximately 500 of the donors, around 300 Gb of sequence data and about 110 million unique TCR beta sequences from 150 million to 200 million T cells were reported. A later genetic analysis took genome-wide SNP genotypes for about three fifths of the 666 donors and used that subset as a discovery cohort. An early release covering 550 to 650 HLA-typed donors comprised about 300 gigabases of sequencing data and around 80 million unique TCR sequences. Alongside the repertoire data, information on donor age, sex, ethnicity and CMV serostatus was compiled. Of the roughly 400 genotyped donors, less than 85% were placed in the genetic ancestry cluster associated with self-reported Caucasian donors. Typing coverage differed by locus: A, B, C, DRB1 and DQB1 were typed in roughly 620-640 donors, DQA1 in around 500, DPA1 in 600 to 610, and DPB1 in just under 480. High-throughput TCR immunosequencing, statistical association of individual TCRs with disease status, and machine learning were combined to predict cytomegalovirus infection status. The study aimed to test whether cataloging public T cell receptors could reveal signatures of past pathogen exposure. Five DR-DQ haplotypes were treated as single units for association and clustering because of strong linkage in the cohort. Across 300 to 400 genotyped donors of the cohort, an average of roughly 250,000 unique TCR beta nucleotide sequences per donor were sequenced, and about a sixth of those sequences were non-productive. A separate validation cohort of more than 100 different subjects was used in addition to the approximately 670-subject first cohort. The later analysis used no new phenotypic data to find candidate immune exposures, relying instead on TCR beta sequences and their occurrence across donors. The T cell repertoires of 666 subjects were profiled by immunosequencing and related to cytomegalovirus serostatus. An earlier analysis of nearly 600 of the donors applied high-throughput TCR beta sequencing to assess whether each TCR beta V gene segment acted as functional or pseudogenic. In a later analysis, previously published TCR beta repertoires from fewer than 750 donors were re-analyzed and high-resolution HLA genotyping was added so that TCR occurrence patterns could be studied. Every discovery cohort repertoire had been produced on one sequencing platform. HLA typing covered class I and class II loci at four-digit resolution. General findings and caveats noted by the study authors: According to a later analysis, parvovirus B19, influenza, CMV and Epstein-Barr virus appeared linked to several top co-occurrence clusters. In vitro tests confirmed that a few of the cytomegalovirus-associated TCR beta chains recognize cytomegalovirus antigens. Because HLA typing was missing for some donors at each locus, association tests included only the typed subset. The sequencing pipeline was judged likely to have produced a cluster of highly shared sequence variants as a technical artifact. A further reported finding was that TCR beta sequences accurately predicted the HLA-A and HLA-B alleles for most subjects in the first cohort. A total of 150 to 200 TCR beta chains were listed by the study as associated with cytomegalovirus. A later analysis found that most CMV-associated TCR beta chains appeared HLA-restricted, with HLA associations seemingly driven largely by CMV exposure. A later analysis found that TCR association rates varied across HLA loci, with DRB1 alleles showing the most associated TCRs and HLA-C alleles the fewest. Across donors, most TCR sequences were observed very rarely, whereas some public TCRs were present in many individuals. The 87-base-pair reads could not distinguish some IMGT-functional V segments, including TRBV6-2 and TRBV6-3, so those segments were excluded. In both the original and validation cohorts, the classifier was reported to diagnose cytomegalovirus status with high specificity and sensitivity. In a later analysis, HLA-associated TCR beta chains were found to be more clonally expanded and to have lower generation probabilities than equally common non-associated chains. V-gene and J-gene trimming of TCR beta chains was associated with a missense DCLRE1C variant in a later genetic analysis, and the association was replicated in an independent cohort. At a false discovery rate of 0.05, a later analysis linked about 16,000 TCR beta sequences to specific HLA alleles. Broadly in line with IMGT annotations, most TCR beta V segments showed up in productive rearrangements about 87% or about 30% of the time in an earlier analysis of around 550 of the donors. Sequencing depth was assumed to be roughly uniform across donors in the presence/absence analyses, though that assumption may not hold. A later genetic analysis reported fewer N-insertions in productive TCRs among donors in an Asian-associated ancestry cluster than the approximately 700-donor mean. In this cohort, only TCR beta chains were sequenced, and detectable features were limited by the absence of alpha or paired-chain data. Assigning TCR associations to individual alleles was difficult when HLA alleles, especially DR and DQ, strongly co-occurred. Immune exposure information for the cohort was limited to CMV serostatus. Because counts were too low, seventeen rarely observed V segments, including chromosome 9 orphons, were left out of the earlier analysis of over 550 of the donors. Linkage disequilibrium might explain the correlated functional status among segregating V segments, but an unknown experimental factor could not be excluded. It was suggested by the authors that the approach could potentially be generalized to other disease states and immunological phenotypes.

The cohort comprised around 690 healthy bone marrow donors. Cohort members were all nominally healthy when sampled, although unrecorded immune exposures were likely present. The donor was CMV seronegative and was included in the group of a few hundred seronegative cohort members. A peripheral blood sample was collected from each donor, and TCR beta sequencing was performed on peripheral blood mononuclear cells. The Qiagen DNeasy Blood Extraction Kit was used to extract genomic DNA from the blood cell samples. The TCR originated in a woman aged 18-29 years in good health and CMV-seronegative. This chain joins TRBV2 to TRBJ2-5; the D segment could be TRBD2, given 6 matching bases. Sequencing was performed on PBMCs. The CDR3 region reads CASSEGRGLETQYF. In nucleotides, the sequence is TGTGCCAGCAGTGAAGGAAGGGGACTAGAGACCCAGTACTTC.